This T cell receptor (beta chain) was identified during a study of cytomegalovirus exposure and HLA in healthy donors. Study-level results: In a later analysis, common viral pathogens appeared linked to several of the most significant clusters. TCR beta sequences reportedly predicted the HLA-A and HLA-B alleles of most subjects accurately.

Primers: 60 Vbeta forward and 13 Jbeta reverse. Clones were read by immunoSEQ multiplex PCR, and TCRdb kept only the in-frame ones, dropping some. The profile covers about 98,000 clones, with around 80% appearing a single time and about 1.5% taken by the ten largest. CDR3 length equals 15 residues. V lost 6 bases and J lost 4; bases outside the gene matches: 9. Germline lookup yields CDR1 SGHTA and CDR2 FQGTGA. Concerning this clone itself: Its cognate antigen is unknown.

This chain connects TRBV7-3 to TRBJ2-1; TRBD2 agrees at 7 bases. Sequenced sample: PBMCs. The TCR sequence derives from a middle-aged man in good health and CMV-seronegative. The CDR3 protein is CASRLASGTYNEQFF. For the CDR3, the DNA is TGTGCCAGCAGGCTCGCTAGCGGAACTTACAATGAGCAGTTCTTC. The variable domain in full, with the rest retrieved from reference TRBV7-3 and TRBJ2-1, is GAGVSQTPSNKVTEKGKYVELRCDPISGHTALYWYRQSLGQGPEFLIYFQGTGAADDSGLPNDRFFAVRPEGSVSTLKIQRTERGDSAVYLCASRLASGTYNEQFFGPGTRLTVL.